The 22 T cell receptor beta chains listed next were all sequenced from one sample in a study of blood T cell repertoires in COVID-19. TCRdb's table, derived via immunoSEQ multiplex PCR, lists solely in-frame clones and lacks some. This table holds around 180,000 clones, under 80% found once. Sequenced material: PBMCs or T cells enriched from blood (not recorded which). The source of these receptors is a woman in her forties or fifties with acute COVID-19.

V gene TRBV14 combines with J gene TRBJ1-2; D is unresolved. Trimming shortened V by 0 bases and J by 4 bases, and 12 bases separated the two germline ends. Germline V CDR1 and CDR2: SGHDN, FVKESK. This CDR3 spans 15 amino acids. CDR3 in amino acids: CASSQDGQSFYGYTF. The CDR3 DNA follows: TGTGCCAGCAGCCAAGATGGCCAGTCTTTCTATGGCTACACCTTC.

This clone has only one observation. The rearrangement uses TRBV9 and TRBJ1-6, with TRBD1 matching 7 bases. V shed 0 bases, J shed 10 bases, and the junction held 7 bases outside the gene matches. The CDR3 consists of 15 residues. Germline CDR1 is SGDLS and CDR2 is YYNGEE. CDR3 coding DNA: TGTGCCAGCAGCGTAGCTATAGGGGGCGGCTCACCCCTCCACTTT. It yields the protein CASSVAIGGGSPLHF.

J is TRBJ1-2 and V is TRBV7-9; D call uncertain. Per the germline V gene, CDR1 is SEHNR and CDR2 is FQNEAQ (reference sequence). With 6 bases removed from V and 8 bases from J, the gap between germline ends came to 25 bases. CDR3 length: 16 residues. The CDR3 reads CASSHSSADGVGGYTF. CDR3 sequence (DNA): TGTGCCAGCAGTCACTCATCAGCTGACGGAGTCGGAGGCTACACCTTC. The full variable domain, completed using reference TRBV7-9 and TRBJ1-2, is DTGVSQNPRHKITKRGQNVTFRCDPISEHNRLYWYRQTLGQGPEFLTYFQNEAQLEKSRLLSDRFSAERPKGSFSTLEIQRTEQGDSAMYLCASSHSSADGVGGYTFGSGTRLTVV.

CDR3 in amino acids: CASSLSTSAIYF. CDR3 DNA sequence: TGTGCCAGCAGCTTATCCACGAGCGCCATATATTTT. V usage is TRBV5-8 and J usage is TRBJ1-3; D ambiguous. This CDR3 comprises 12 residues. The V end was cut by 2 bases, the J end by 11 bases, with 11 bases between. CDR1 is SGHTS and CDR2 is YDEGEE in the germline V gene. Looking up the rest from reference TRBV5-8 and TRBJ1-3 gives the full variable domain: EAGVTQSPTHLIKTRGQQATLRCSPISGHTSVYWYQQALGLGLQFLLWYDEGEERNRGNFPPRFSGRQFPNYSSELNVNALELEDSALYLCASSLSTSAIYFGEGSWLTVV.

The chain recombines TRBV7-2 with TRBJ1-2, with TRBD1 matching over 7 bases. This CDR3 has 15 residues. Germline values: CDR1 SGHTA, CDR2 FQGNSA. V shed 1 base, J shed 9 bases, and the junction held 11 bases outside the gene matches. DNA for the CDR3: TGTGCCAGCAGCTTAGTCGTGGGACAGCTGAATAGCTACACCTTC. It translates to CASSLVVGQLNSYTF.

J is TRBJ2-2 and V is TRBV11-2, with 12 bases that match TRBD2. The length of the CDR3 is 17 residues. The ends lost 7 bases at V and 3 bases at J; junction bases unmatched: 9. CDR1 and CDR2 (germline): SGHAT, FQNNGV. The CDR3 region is CASNPTSGGGYTGELFF. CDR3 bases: TGTGCCAGCAACCCGACTAGCGGGGGAGGTTACACCGGGGAGCTGTTTTTT.

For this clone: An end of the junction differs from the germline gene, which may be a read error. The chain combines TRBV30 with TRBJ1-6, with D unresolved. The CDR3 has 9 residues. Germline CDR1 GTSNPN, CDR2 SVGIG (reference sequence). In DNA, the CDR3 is TGTGCCTGGAGTGCGCCGGGAGCTTTT. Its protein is CAWSAPGAF.

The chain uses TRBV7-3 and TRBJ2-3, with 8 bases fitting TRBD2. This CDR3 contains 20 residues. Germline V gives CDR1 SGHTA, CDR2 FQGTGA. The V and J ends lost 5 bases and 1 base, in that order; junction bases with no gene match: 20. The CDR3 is CASSRNPSGGSAFGTDTQYF. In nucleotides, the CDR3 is TGTGCCAGCAGCCGCAACCCATCGGGGGGGAGTGCGTTTGGCACAGATACGCAGTATTTT. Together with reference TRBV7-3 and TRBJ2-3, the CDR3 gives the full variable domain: GAGVSQTPSNKVTEKGKYVELRCDPISGHTALYWYRQSLGQGPEFLIYFQGTGAADDSGLPNDRFFAVRPEGSVSTLKIQRTERGDSAVYLCASSRNPSGGSAFGTDTQYFGPGTRLTVL.

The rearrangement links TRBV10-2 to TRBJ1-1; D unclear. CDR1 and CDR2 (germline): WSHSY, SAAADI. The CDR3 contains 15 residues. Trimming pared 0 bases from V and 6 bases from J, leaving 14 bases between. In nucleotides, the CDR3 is TGCGCCAGCAGTGAGTCGAACTTGGTTACGGCTGAAGCTTTCTTT. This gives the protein CASSESNLVTAEAFF.

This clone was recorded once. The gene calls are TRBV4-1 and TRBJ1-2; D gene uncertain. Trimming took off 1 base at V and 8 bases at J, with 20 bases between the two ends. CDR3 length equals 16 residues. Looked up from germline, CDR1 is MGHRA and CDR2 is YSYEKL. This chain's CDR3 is CASSQGFTYDFGGYTF. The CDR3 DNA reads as TGCGCCAGCAGCCAAGGATTCACTTACGACTTTGGCGGCTACACCTTC.

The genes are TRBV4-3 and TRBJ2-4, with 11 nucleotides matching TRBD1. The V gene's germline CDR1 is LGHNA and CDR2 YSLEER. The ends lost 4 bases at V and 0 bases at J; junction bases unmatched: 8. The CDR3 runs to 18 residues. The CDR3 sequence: CASSPGTGGQLAKNIQYF. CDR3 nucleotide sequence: TGCGCCAGCAGCCCTGGGACAGGGGGACAACTAGCCAAAAACATTCAGTACTTC.

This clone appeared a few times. This CDR3 reads CASSHATTLRGRGTGGYTF. In DNA form, the CDR3 reads TGCGCCAGCAGCCACGCGACTACCCTCCGGGGGAGGGGGACGGGTGGCTACACCTTC. V and J are TRBV4-1 and TRBJ1-2, with D possibly being TRBD1 (6 bases). Between the trimmed V and J ends, which lost 3 bases and 7 bases, there was a span of 30 bases. The CDR3 is 19 amino acids. Germline CDR1 reads MGHRA; CDR2 reads YSYEKL.

CDR3 sequence: CASSFDRDFNSPLHF. As DNA, the CDR3 is TGCGCCAGCAGCTTCGACAGGGACTTCAATTCACCCCTCCACTTT. The chain recombines TRBV5-1 with TRBJ1-6, with 7 bases that match TRBD1. V was pared by 2 bases and J by 7 bases, with 6 bases of the junction left unmatched. The CDR3 covers 15 residues. Germline-derived CDR1 and CDR2 are SGHRS and YFSETQ.

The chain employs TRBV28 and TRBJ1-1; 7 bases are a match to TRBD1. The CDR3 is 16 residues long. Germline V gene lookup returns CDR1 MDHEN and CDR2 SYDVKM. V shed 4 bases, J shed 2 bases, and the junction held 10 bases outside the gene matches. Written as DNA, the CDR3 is TGTGCCAGCAGTTCCTCGGGACAGACCTCAAACACTGAAGCTTTCTTT. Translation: CASSSSGQTSNTEAFF.

This chain's CDR3 is CASSQIPGQGSAKNIQYF. The CDR3 DNA sequence: TGTGCCAGCAGCCAGATACCGGGACAGGGTTCAGCCAAAAACATTCAGTACTTC. The chain carries TRBV3-1 (or the pseudogene TRBV3-2) and TRBJ2-4; 9 bases are shared with TRBD1. CDR1 and CDR2 from the germline V gene are LGHDT and YNNKEL (reference sequence). This CDR3 is 18 amino acids long. V was clipped by 3 bases and J by 0 bases; unmatched bases: 9.

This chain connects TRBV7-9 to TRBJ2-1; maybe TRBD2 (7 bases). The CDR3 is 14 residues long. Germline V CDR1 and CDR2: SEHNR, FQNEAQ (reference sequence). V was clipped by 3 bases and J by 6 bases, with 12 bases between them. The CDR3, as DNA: TGTGCCAGCAGCTTGGGGGGGCATTTCAATGAGCAGTTCTTC. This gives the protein CASSLGGHFNEQFF.

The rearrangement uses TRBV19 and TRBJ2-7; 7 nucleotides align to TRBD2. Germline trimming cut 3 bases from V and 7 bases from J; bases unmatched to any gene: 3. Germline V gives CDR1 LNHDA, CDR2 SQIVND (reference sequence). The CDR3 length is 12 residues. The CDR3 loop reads CASSIQGGEQYV. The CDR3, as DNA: TGTGCCAGTAGTATCCAGGGAGGGGAGCAGTACGTC.

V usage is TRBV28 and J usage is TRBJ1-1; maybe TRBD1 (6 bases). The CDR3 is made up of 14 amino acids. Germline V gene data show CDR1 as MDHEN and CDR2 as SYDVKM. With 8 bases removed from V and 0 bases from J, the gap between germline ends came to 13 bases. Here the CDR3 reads CASGGQSLNTEAFF. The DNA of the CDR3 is TGTGCCAGCGGTGGACAGAGCCTGAACACTGAAGCTTTCTTT. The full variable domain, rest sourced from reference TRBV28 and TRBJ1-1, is DVKVTQSSRYLVKRTGEKVFLECVQDMDHENMFWYRQDPGLGLRLIYFSYDVKMKEKGDIPEGYSVSREKKERFSLILESASTNQTSMYLCASGGQSLNTEAFFGQGTRLTVV.

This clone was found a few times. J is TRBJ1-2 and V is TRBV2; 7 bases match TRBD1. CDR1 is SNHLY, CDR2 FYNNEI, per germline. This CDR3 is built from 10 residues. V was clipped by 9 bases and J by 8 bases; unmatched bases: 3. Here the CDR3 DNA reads TGTGCCAGGACAGGGTCGGGCTACACCTTC. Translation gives CARTGSGYTF.

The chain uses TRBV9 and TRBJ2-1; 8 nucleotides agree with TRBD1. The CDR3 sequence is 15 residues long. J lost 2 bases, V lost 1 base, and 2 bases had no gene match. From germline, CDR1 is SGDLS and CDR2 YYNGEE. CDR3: CASSVSGGPYNEQFF. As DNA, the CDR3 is TGTGCCAGCAGCGTATCAGGGGGCCCCTACAATGAGCAGTTCTTC.

In DNA, the CDR3 is TGTGCCAGCAGTTTATGGCTAGCAGGACCCACAGATACGCAGTATTTT. Residues: CASSLWLAGPTDTQYF. The chain is built from TRBV27 and TRBJ2-3, with D tentatively TRBD2 (5 bases). The CDR3 length is 16 residues. Per germline, CDR1 MNHEY and CDR2 SMNVEV (reference sequence). Trimming removed 1 base from V and 2 bases from J, with 13 bases in between.

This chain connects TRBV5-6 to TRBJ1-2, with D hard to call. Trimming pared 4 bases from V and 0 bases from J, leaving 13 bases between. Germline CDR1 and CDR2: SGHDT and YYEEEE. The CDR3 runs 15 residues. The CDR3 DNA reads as TGTGCCAGCAGCCGGGAGGGTATTGCTAACTATGGCTACACCTTC. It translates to CASSREGIANYGYTF.